This T cell receptor (beta chain) comes out of a study of cytomegalovirus exposure and HLA in healthy donors. This PCR relied on a set of 60 Vbeta primers and 13 Jbeta primers. Profiling relied on immunoSEQ multiplex PCR, and the TCRdb table lists in-frame clones only, not all of them. The data hold 100,000 or so clones, with 80% to 90% observed a single time. This CDR3 spans 14 amino acids. The germline gives CDR1 MDHEN, CDR2 SYDVKM. The junction had 6 bases not matched to a gene; V was cut back by 6 bases and J by 5 bases. The receptor comes from a man in his thirties or forties in good health and CMV-seropositive. The sequenced sample consisted of PBMCs. The J gene is TRBJ2-5, the V gene TRBV28; 10 bases align to TRBD2. The CDR3: CASSLAGAGETQYF. In DNA form, the CDR3 reads TGTGCCAGCAGCCTAGCGGGGGCCGGGGAGACCCAGTACTTC.